The sequence of this TCR beta chain was determined in a study of blood T cell repertoires in COVID-19. Background on the study: Sources were T cells, B-cell-depleted T cells, or PBMCs; the material itself was cDNA or gDNA.

In the authors' methods: Scientists estimated how many nucleated cells there were by amplifying reference gene primers. Repertoires were generated with immunoSEQ multiplex PCR, while TCRdb's copy carries only in-frame clones and drops some. That table is the source of V, J and clone size, and D and trimming were worked out from the DNA. The data contain 240,000 or so clones, over 65% of them singletons. V shed 7 bases and J 5 bases; nucleotides not matched to a gene: 6. The CDR3 covers 13 residues. Looked up from germline, CDR1 is SQVTM and CDR2 is ANQGSEA. Input material: peripheral blood. The sequence derives from a woman older than 75 with acute or convalescent COVID-19. V and J are TRBV29-1 and TRBJ1-4, with 8 bases that match TRBD1. The CDR3, as DNA: TGCAGCGCCCAGGGGGCGGCAAATGAAAAACTGTTTTTT. This sequence encodes CSAQGAANEKLFF. Together with reference TRBV29-1 and TRBJ1-4, the CDR3 gives the full variable domain: SAVISQKPSRDICQRGTSLTIQCQVDSQVTMMFWYRQQPGQSLTLIATANQGSEATYESGFVIDKFPISRPNLTFSTLTVSNMSPEDSSIYLCSAQGAANEKLFFGSGTQLSVL.